The 26 T cell receptor beta chains reported below all come from one sample, sequenced in a study of blood T cells in healthy people across ages. With a J-beta primer mix and a sample-barcoded 5' primer, a second PCR ran about 6 to 11 cycles. TCRdb re-analysed the 5' RACE reads in MiXCR, keeping a single row per CDR3 protein. The profile shows approximately 700,000 distinct CDR3 sequences, about 30% of them singletons. Sequencing was carried out using blood. Receptor source: a woman at least 80 years old in good health.

A word on this clonotype: Given a much more abundant clone one base away, this may be a read error. The rearrangement uses TRBV5-4 and TRBJ2-4; perhaps TRBD1 as D (6 bases). CDR3 length: 16 residues. Germline lookup yields CDR1 SGHNT and CDR2 YYREEE (reference sequence). V was shortened by 0 bases and J by 2 bases, with 12 bases between the two germline ends. CDR3: CASSLADRRPKNIQYF. The CDR3, as DNA: TGTGCCAGCAGCTTGGCCGACAGGAGGCCCAAAAACATTCAGTACTTC.

The table lists this clonotype with a few counts. This chain joins TRBV12-3 or TRBV12-4 and TRBJ1-1; D gene unclear. Trimming pared 6 bases from V and 7 bases from J, leaving 15 bases between. The CDR3 has 13 residues. The CDR3 coding sequence is TGTGCCAGCAGGTTACGGCGGGAGGGTGAAGCTTTCTTT. Translation: CASRLRREGEAFF.

This clonotype was found many times. The rearrangement joins TRBV7-2 to TRBJ1-6; D unclear. Trimming took off 3 bases at V and 8 bases at J, with 5 bases between the two ends. This CDR3 has 12 residues. The germline V gene has CDR1 SGHTA and CDR2 FQGNSA. CDR3 loop: CASSFEDSPLHF. The CDR3 bases are TGTGCCAGCAGCTTCGAGGATTCACCCCTCCACTTT.

This clonotype was observed a single time. V gene TRBV29-1 combines with J gene TRBJ2-3; 11 positions agree with TRBD1. V was clipped by 7 bases and J by 5 bases; unmatched bases: 2. Germline V CDR1 and CDR2: SQVTM, ANQGSEA. The CDR3 is 12 residues long. The CDR3 is CSAGTGGDTQYF. The CDR3 DNA sequence: TGCAGCGCCGGGACAGGGGGAGATACGCAGTATTTT.

The chain recombines TRBV7-6 with TRBJ2-2; 9 bases line up with TRBD1. Germline V gives CDR1 SGHVS, CDR2 FNYEAQ. CDR3 size: 17 residues. V lost 1 base, J lost 1 base, and 4 bases stayed unmatched. The CDR3 DNA follows: TGTGCCAGCAGCTTAGGCCGACAGGGGGGGAACACCGGGGAGCTGTTTTTT. Encoded protein: CASSLGRQGGNTGELFF.

This clonotype was seen only a few times. V and J are TRBV14 and TRBJ1-1, with 7 bases matching TRBD1. Per germline, CDR1 SGHDN and CDR2 FVKESK. The J segment lost 1 base and the V segment lost 6 bases, leaving 5 bases of the junction unmatched. This CDR3 region has 14 residues. CDR3 in amino acids: CASRLTGRNTEAFF. In nucleotides, the CDR3 is TGTGCCAGCAGGCTGACAGGGCGGAACACTGAAGCTTTCTTT.

At least ten counts were recorded for this clonotype. This sequence joins TRBV27 and TRBJ2-6; TRBD1 is a possible D gene (6 bases). This CDR3 spans 16 amino acids. V was pared by 5 bases and J by 0 bases, with 11 bases between. Per germline, CDR1 MNHEY and CDR2 SMNVEV (reference sequence). The CDR3 loop reads CASSPTGFSGANVLTF. The CDR3 DNA reads TGTGCCAGCAGTCCCACAGGGTTCTCTGGGGCCAACGTCCTGACTTTC.

This clonotype was counted only a few times. The chain combines TRBV13 with TRBJ2-5; D might be TRBD1 (6 bases). Per germline, CDR1 PRHDT and CDR2 FYEKMQ (reference sequence). The ends were cut back, 1 base at V and 11 bases at J, with 20 bases in the middle. The CDR3 sequence is 15 residues long. The CDR3 protein is CASSLEGGPVDEQYF. CDR3 sequence (DNA): TGTGCCAGCAGCTTAGAAGGGGGTCCGGTGGATGAGCAGTACTTC.

This clonotype was observed at least ten times. This chain links TRBV5-1 with TRBJ1-2; the D gene is possibly TRBD1 (6 bases). The germline gives CDR1 SGHRS, CDR2 YFSETQ. CDR3 length equals 14 residues. Trimming cost V 2 bases and J 2 bases, with 10 bases left between them. As DNA, the CDR3 is TGCGCCAGCAGCTTTACGGACAGCAACTATGGCTACACCTTC. It translates to CASSFTDSNYGYTF.

This clonotype was found many times. The V call is TRBV5-1, the J call TRBJ2-7; 15 nucleotides match TRBD2. Germline V CDR1 and CDR2: SGHRS, YFSETQ. CDR3 length: 16 residues. Losses at the gene ends were 3 bases for V and 4 bases for J; bases not matched to a gene: 5. In DNA form, the CDR3 reads TGCGCCAGCAGCTCCGGACTAGCGGGGGGGGGATACGAGCAGTACTTC. It translates to CASSSGLAGGGYEQYF.

This chain uses TRBV15 with TRBJ2-2; unclear D gene. The V and J ends lost 0 bases and 3 bases respectively, with 8 bases between them. There are 15 residues in the CDR3. Germline lookup yields CDR1 LNHNV and CDR2 YYDKDF (reference sequence). The CDR3 protein is CATSRDGGDTGELFF. The CDR3 nucleotides read TGTGCCACCAGCAGAGATGGCGGTGACACCGGGGAGCTGTTTTTT.

This clonotype has a count of ten or more. This rearrangement joins TRBV27 to TRBJ2-3; possible D gene TRBD2, 5 bases. The V gene's germline CDR1 is MNHEY and CDR2 SMNVEV (reference sequence). Between the trimmed V and J ends, which lost 4 bases and 9 bases, there was a span of 17 bases. This CDR3 comprises 14 residues. CDR3 DNA: TGTGCCAGCAGTTCCGTCAGGAGCGGAAACACGCAGTATTTT. Translation gives CASSSVRSGNTQYF.

This chain uses TRBV20-1 with TRBJ2-6; D is uncertain. CDR1 DFQATT and CDR2 SNEGSKA come from the germline V gene (reference sequence). The germline V and J ends were trimmed by 0 bases and 0 bases, with 15 bases remaining between them. This CDR3 is 18 amino acids long. The CDR3 region is CSARDVGTGVSGANVLTF. The DNA for the CDR3 is TGCAGTGCTAGAGATGTGGGCACCGGCGTCTCTGGGGCCAACGTCCTGACTTTC.

This clonotype was picked up one time. This chain connects TRBV20-1 to TRBJ2-1; D is unclear. The CDR3 is 15 amino acids. The germline V gene encodes CDR1 DFQATT and CDR2 SNEGSKA (reference sequence). Trimming left V 3 bases short and J 4 bases short, with 16 bases between. The CDR3 protein is CSARTFRVLYNEQFF. CDR3 bases: TGCAGTGCTAGGACTTTCCGGGTTTTATACAATGAGCAGTTCTTC.

This clonotype was counted at least ten times. The chain is built from TRBV7-2 and TRBJ2-5, with TRBD2 matching over 10 bases. CDR1 is SGHTA, CDR2 FQGNSA, per germline. The CDR3 length is 17 residues. Losses at the gene ends were 1 base for V and 4 bases for J; bases not matched to a gene: 9. The CDR3 DNA sequence: TGTGCCAGCAGCTTAGGCCGAAGCGGGGGGGCCGGAGAGACCCAGTACTTC. Translation gives CASSLGRSGGAGETQYF.

This clonotype was found a few times. This chain links TRBV11-3 with TRBJ1-1; the D is unclear. V was pared by 4 bases and J by 6 bases, with 12 bases between. The CDR3 extends over 13 amino acids. Germline V gene lookup returns CDR1 SGHNT and CDR2 YENEEA. In DNA, the CDR3 is TGTGCCAGCAGCTCCCGGATCCTCTCTGAAGCTTTCTTT. Translating it yields CASSSRILSEAFF.

This clonotype was recorded a few times. The chain couples TRBV27 to TRBJ2-1; a possible D gene is TRBD2 (6 bases). The V gene lost 11 bases and the J gene lost 0 bases, with 14 bases spanning the gap. The CDR3 runs to 14 residues. CDR1 MNHEY and CDR2 SMNVEV come from the germline V gene (reference sequence). Here the CDR3 DNA reads TGTGCCGGCATGCGGGGAAGCTCCTACAATGAGCAGTTCTTC. Translated, it gives CAGMRGSSYNEQFF.

Ten or more counts support this clonotype. This sequence joins TRBV4-3 and TRBJ2-5, with a tentative D call TRBD2 (6 bases). The germline V gene encodes CDR1 LGHNA and CDR2 YSLEER. This CDR3 spans 14 amino acids. The V gene lost 4 bases and the J gene lost 6 bases, with 15 bases spanning the gap. The CDR3 reads CASSPRVGGQTQYF. The DNA of the CDR3 is TGCGCCAGCAGCCCGAGGGTGGGGGGACAGACCCAGTACTTC.

In this sample, this clonotype turned up many times. J is TRBJ2-4 and V is TRBV21-1; the DNA was not used to check the table's D call, TRBD1. TRBV21-1 is a recognized pseudogene. The CDR3 totals 19 residues. CDR3 DNA: TGTGCCAGCAGCAAAGCAGGCGGACAGGGGGCCAACTTCAAAAACATTCAGTACTTC. Protein sequence: CASSKAGGQGANFKNIQYF.

In this sample, this clonotype turned up many times. The rearrangement uses TRBV6-6 and TRBJ2-7; D is possibly TRBD1 or TRBD2 (5 bases each). This CDR3 has 15 residues. Germline CDR1 reads MNHNY; CDR2 reads SVGAGI (reference sequence). V was shortened by 6 bases and J by 0 bases, with 15 bases between the two germline ends. DNA for the CDR3: TGTGCCAGCAGCACTGACAGCGGCTACTCCTACGAGCAGTACTTC. The encoded protein is CASSTDSGYSYEQYF.

In regard to this clonotype: Since a much larger clone is just one base distant, this may be a read error. The chain carries TRBV13 and TRBJ2-7; the match to TRBD2 covers 12 bases. V shed 1 base and J 7 bases; nucleotides not matched to a gene: 8. The CDR3 covers 16 residues. In germline, CDR1 is PRHDT, CDR2 FYEKMQ (reference sequence). CDR3 region: CASSLDLAGGQNEQYF. The CDR3 DNA reads TGTGCCAGCAGCTTAGACCTAGCGGGGGGGCAGAATGAGCAGTACTTC. Variable domain in full (rest from reference TRBV13 and TRBJ2-7): AAGVIQSPRHLIKEKRETATLKCYPIPRHDTVYWYQQGPGQDPQFLISFYEKMQSDKGSIPDRFSAQQFSDYHSELNMSSLELGDSALYFCASSLDLAGGQNEQYFGPGTRLTVT.

This clonotype came up a few times. The chain has TRBV7-7 and TRBJ2-2; TRBD2 agrees at 9 bases. Germline values: CDR1 SSHAT, CDR2 FNYEAQ (reference sequence). The CDR3 has 16 amino acids. DNA for the CDR3: TGTGCTAGTTCTCTCAGCGGGGGGAGTGGCACCGGGGAGCTGTTTTTT. Translated: CASSLSGGSGTGELFF. Based on the CDR3 plus reference TRBV7-7 and TRBJ2-2, the full variable domain is GAGVSQSPRYKVTKRGQDVTLRCDPISSHATLYWYQQALGQGPEFLTYFNYEAQPDKSGLPSDRFSAERPEGSISTLTIQRTEQRDSAMYRCASSLSGGSGTGELFFGEGSRLTVL.

As concerns this clonotype: This sequence may be a read error, since a much larger clone differs from it by one base. This chain uses TRBV5-1 with TRBJ2-5, with D unresolved. Per germline, CDR1 SGHRS and CDR2 YFSETQ. This CDR3 has 12 amino acids. With 1 base removed from V and 11 bases from J, the gap between germline ends came to 12 bases. In DNA, the CDR3 is TGCGCCAGCAGCTTGCCACAGAATGAGCAGTACTTC. Residues: CASSLPQNEQYF.

Worth noting for this clonotype: The junction and the germline gene differ at one end; a read error may be behind it. J is TRBJ2-1 and V is TRBV7-3, with TRBD2 matching over 7 bases. The CDR3 spans 14 residues. CDR1 is SGHTA and CDR2 is FQGTGA in the germline V gene. In DNA, the CDR3 is TGTGCCAGCAGCTTAGGCGGGGGATACGATGATCAGTTCTTC. Translation: CASSLGGGYDDQFF.

Many counts were recorded for this clonotype. V and J are TRBV9 and TRBJ2-7, with a weak D call TRBD2 (5 bases). Germline CDR1 is SGDLS and CDR2 is YYNGEE. CDR3 length: 15 residues. The V end lost 0 bases, the J end lost 6 bases, and 16 bases lay between the germline ends. The CDR3 region is CASSVEETGNSEQYF. CDR3 coding DNA: TGTGCCAGCAGCGTAGAGGAGACGGGGAACAGCGAGCAGTACTTC.

This clonotype was recorded at least ten times. V is TRBV5-6 and J is TRBJ2-5; 10 bases line up with TRBD2. The length of the CDR3 is 15 residues. V lost 0 bases and J lost 5; bases outside the gene matches: 4. CDR1 and CDR2 (germline): SGHDT, YYEEEE. In nucleotides, the CDR3 is TGTGCCAGCAGCTTGGTTGGTAGCGGGGGGGAGACCCAGTACTTC. Translation gives CASSLVGSGGETQYF.